A selection of T cell receptor beta chains follows, all from one sample in a study of blood T cell repertoires in COVID-19. Data came from immunoSEQ multiplex PCR; TCRdb stores just in-frame clones and leaves some out. The sample holds tens of thousands of clones, about 81% seen once. The sequenced material came from peripheral blood. These receptors all stem from a man aged 70-80 years with active COVID-19. Both conserved end residues are part of each CDR3. A D gene is named only where the DNA matches it firmly. Clone size appears in some rows only: once, few, many, or a class for an expanded clone.

clone_size | j_call | v_call | d_call | cdr3_nt | cdr3_aa
. | TRBJ2-1 | TRBV9 | . | TGTGCCAGCAGCGTAGCGGGTATCAACAATGAGCAGTTCTTC | CASSVAGINNEQFF
. | TRBJ2-7 | TRBV5-6 | . | TGTGCCAGCAGCTTGGACAGGGTTGAGGAGCAGTACTTC | CASSLDRVEEQYF
. | TRBJ1-1 | TRBV7-2 | . | TGTGCCAGCACCCCGGGGGGGATGAACACTGAAGCTTTCTTT | CASTPGGMNTEAFF
. | TRBJ2-3 | TRBV7-9 | . | TGTGCCAGCAGCTGGTCAACAGGCACAGATACGCAGTATTTT | CASSWSTGTDTQYF
. | TRBJ2-3 | TRBV7-9 | TRBD1 | TGTGCCAGCAGCCCGGACAGGGCCCTCGATTTT | CASSPDRALDF
. | TRBJ1-1 | TRBV27 | . | TGTGCCAGCAGTTTAAAGACAGGTTTGAACACTGAAGCTTTCTTT | CASSLKTGLNTEAFF
. | TRBJ1-4 | TRBV30 | . | TGTGCGTTTACTTGGAGATCCGAAAAACTGTTTTTT | CAFTWRSEKLFF
. | TRBJ2-5 | TRBV5-6 | TRBD2 | TGTGCCAGCAGCTCGGGACTAGCGGTAATCCAAGAGACCCAGTACTTC | CASSSGLAVIQETQYF
. | TRBJ2-3 | TRBV9 | . | TGTGCCAGCAGCCTGAGAGGGGGTTCACCTAGCACAGATACGCAGTATTTT | CASSLRGGSPSTDTQYF
few | TRBJ1-6 | TRBV5-5 | . | TGTGCCAGCAGCTATATCCGGGACTATAATTCACCCCTCCACTTT | CASSYIRDYNSPLHF
. | TRBJ1-4 | TRBV18 | . | TGTGCCACCGCCCGGGGACAAGCAACTAATGAAAAACTGTTTTTT | CATARGQATNEKLFF
. | TRBJ2-2 | TRBV7-2 | TRBD2 | TGTGCCAGCAGCTTTAAGCGACTAGCGGGAGCGAACACCGGGGAGCTGTTTTTT | CASSFKRLAGANTGELFF
once | TRBJ1-1 | TRBV19 | TRBD1 | TGTGCCAGTAGGCCCGGGGACAGGGGGAACACTGAAGCTTTCTTT | CASRPGDRGNTEAFF
. | TRBJ2-1 | TRBV9 | TRBD2 | TGTGCCAGCAGCGCCCCCGGGACTAGCGGCAATGAGCAGTTCTTC | CASSAPGTSGNEQFF
. | TRBJ1-1 | TRBV28 | TRBD1 | TGTGCCAGCAGTGTCCGGACAGGGAGTACCACTGAAGCTTTCTTT | CASSVRTGSTTEAFF
. | TRBJ2-2 | TRBV10-3 | TRBD1 | TGTGCCACCTGGACAGGGGGAAACACCGGGGAGCTGTTTTTT | CATWTGGNTGELFF
. | TRBJ2-2 | TRBV19 | TRBD1 | TGTGCCAGTAGTATAGAAGGGACAGGAGTAACCGGGGAGCTGTTTTTT | CASSIEGTGVTGELFF
. | TRBJ1-2 | TRBV7-8 | . | TGTGCCAGCACCAAAAGGGGGGGGCAGGACTATGGCTACACCTTC | CASTKRGGQDYGYTF
. | TRBJ2-4 | TRBV7-6 | . | TGTGCCAGCAGCCCAGAGACAGGAGGCGTAGGCATTCAGTACTTC | CASSPETGGVGIQYF
. | TRBJ1-2 | TRBV9 | . | TGTGCCAGCAGCGTAGCTGGGGGCGCAGCCTATGGCTACACCTTC | CASSVAGGAAYGYTF
. | TRBJ2-1 | TRBV24-1 | TRBD2 | TGTGCCACCAGTGATGCCACTAGCGGGATTGGGTACAATGAGCAGTTCTTC | CATSDATSGIGYNEQFF
. | TRBJ2-1 | TRBV7-2 | TRBD2 | TGTGCCAGCAGCTCCTCACTAGCGGGAGTGAGGAATGAGCAGTTCTTC | CASSSSLAGVRNEQFF
. | TRBJ1-3 | TRBV27 | TRBD1 | TGTGCCAGCAGTGCCCGGACAGGGGGTTCCGGACCTGGAAACACCATATATTTT | CASSARTGGSGPGNTIYF
. | TRBJ2-1 | TRBV7-2 | TRBD2 | TGTGCCAGCAGCTTAGTCGGCGCGGGAGATTTCCCCAATGAGCAGTTCTTC | CASSLVGAGDFPNEQFF
. | TRBJ2-5 | TRBV6-2/TRBV6-3 | TRBD1 | TGTGCCAGCAGTTCAGGGGGCGGCCAAGAGACCCAGTACTTC | CASSSGGGQETQYF
. | TRBJ1-2 | TRBV14 | . | TGTGCCAGCAGCCTCGACATTCGCGGCTACACCTTC | CASSLDIRGYTF
. | TRBJ2-2 | TRBV18 | . | TGTGCCAGCTCACTTCGGAACACCGGGGAGCTGTTTTTT | CASSLRNTGELFF
. | TRBJ1-2 | TRBV11-2 | . | TGTGCCAGCAGCTCCCTCCTTGGCACCTATGGCTACACCTTC | CASSSLLGTYGYTF
. | TRBJ2-1 | TRBV6-6 | TRBD2 | TGTGCCAGCTCCTCGGGGGGTTTTGAGCAGTTCTTC | CASSSGGFEQFF
. | TRBJ2-1 | TRBV4-1 | TRBD2 | TGCGCCAGCAGGTCGGGACTAGCGGGAGGCAATGAGCAGTTCTTC | CASRSGLAGGNEQFF
. | TRBJ1-1 | TRBV5-1 | . | TGCGCCAGCAGCTTGACGGGGAATGGGGACACTGAAGCTTTCTTT | CASSLTGNGDTEAFF
. | TRBJ2-5 | TRBV5-1 | TRBD2 | TGCGCCAGCAGCTCCATCCCGGGACTAGGGGAGACCCAGTACTTC | CASSSIPGLGETQYF
. | TRBJ2-3 | TRBV9 | TRBD2 | TGTGCCAGCAGCCCCCGGAGGGGTGGGGGAGGGACCACAGATACGCAGTATTTT | CASSPRRGGGGTTDTQYF
once | TRBJ2-3 | TRBV9 | TRBD2 | TGTGCCAGCAGCGTAGGTCTAGCGGGAGTTTCTGATACGCAGTATTTT | CASSVGLAGVSDTQYF
. | TRBJ2-5 | TRBV19 | TRBD2 | TGTGCCAGTAGTAAGGGACTAGCGGGAGACCCGAGGGGGACCCAGTACTTC | CASSKGLAGDPRGTQYF
few | TRBJ2-5 | TRBV25-1 | . | TGTGCCAGCAGTGCCCCGGGATGGAGGGAGACCCAGTACTTC | CASSAPGWRETQYF
. | TRBJ1-2 | TRBV12-3/TRBV12-4 | . | TGTGCCAGCAGTGAGGTGAACTATGGCTACACCTTC | CASSEVNYGYTF
few | TRBJ2-7 | TRBV6-6 | TRBD2 | TGTGCCAGCAGTTATCACGAAACTAGCGGGAGTGCCGAGCAGTACTTC | CASSYHETSGSAEQYF
. | TRBJ2-5 | TRBV28 | TRBD2 | TGTGCCAGCAGTTTGGGGGGACTAGCGGACCAAGAGACCCAGTACTTC | CASSLGGLADQETQYF
. | TRBJ2-1 | TRBV10-3 | TRBD2 | TGTGCCATCAGCTATTCACTAGCGAACTACAATGAGCAGTTCTTC | CAISYSLANYNEQFF
once | TRBJ2-3 | TRBV27 | TRBD2 | TGTGCCAGCAGCTCCCTAGCGGGAGGCACAGATACGCAGTATTTT | CASSSLAGGTDTQYF
. | TRBJ2-7 | TRBV11-2 | . | TGTGCCAGCATCAAGGGCCGGGACTTCGGCCACGAGCAGTACTTC | CASIKGRDFGHEQYF
. | TRBJ2-3 | TRBV18 | TRBD2 | TGTGCCAGCTCACCACTTGGACTAGCGGGAGCGATTGATACGCAGTATTTT | CASSPLGLAGAIDTQYF
. | TRBJ2-5 | TRBV13 | TRBD2 | TGTGCCAGCAGCACAGCGGGACTAGCGGGAGGCAACGAAGAGACCCAGTACTTC | CASSTAGLAGGNEETQYF
. | TRBJ1-5 | TRBV28 | . | TGTGCCAGCAGTTCGACGGACATTTTCTATCAGCCCCAGCATTTT | CASSSTDIFYQPQHF
. | TRBJ2-5 | TRBV9 | . | TGTGCCAGCAGCCCCATCGGTAGGGGAGAGACCCAGTACTTC | CASSPIGRGETQYF
. | TRBJ2-7 | TRBV10-3 | TRBD2 | TGTGCCATCAGTGAGCCGCTGGGGGGGGAGCGGGCCTACGAGCAGTACTTC | CAISEPLGGERAYEQYF
. | TRBJ1-1 | TRBV18 | . | TGTGCCAGCTCACCGGGACACCAGAACACTGAAGCTTTCTTT | CASSPGHQNTEAFF
. | TRBJ2-7 | TRBV18 | . | TGTGCCAGCTCACCTGAAGTCCGGTACGAGCAGTACTTC | CASSPEVRYEQYF
. | TRBJ2-1 | TRBV3-1/TRBV3-2 | . | TGTGCCAGCAGCCAAGATATGCGGAACTACAATGAGCAGTTCTTC | CASSQDMRNYNEQFF
. | TRBJ2-7 | TRBV5-5 | TRBD2 | TGTGCCAGCAGCTTGGTGGGGGGGACGGACTCCTACGAGCAGTACTTC | CASSLVGGTDSYEQYF
. | TRBJ2-3 | TRBV7-9 | . | TGTGCCAGCAGTTCACCCCTGGGGCAGGCCGGGGATACGCAGTATTTT | CASSSPLGQAGDTQYF
. | TRBJ2-1 | TRBV7-2 | TRBD2 | TGTGCCAGCAGCTCCGGGACTAGGGGCAATGAGCAGTTCTTC | CASSSGTRGNEQFF
few | TRBJ2-7 | TRBV7-8 | . | TGTGCCAGCAGCTTACCAGGGGGGATGGACGAGCAGTACTTC | CASSLPGGMDEQYF